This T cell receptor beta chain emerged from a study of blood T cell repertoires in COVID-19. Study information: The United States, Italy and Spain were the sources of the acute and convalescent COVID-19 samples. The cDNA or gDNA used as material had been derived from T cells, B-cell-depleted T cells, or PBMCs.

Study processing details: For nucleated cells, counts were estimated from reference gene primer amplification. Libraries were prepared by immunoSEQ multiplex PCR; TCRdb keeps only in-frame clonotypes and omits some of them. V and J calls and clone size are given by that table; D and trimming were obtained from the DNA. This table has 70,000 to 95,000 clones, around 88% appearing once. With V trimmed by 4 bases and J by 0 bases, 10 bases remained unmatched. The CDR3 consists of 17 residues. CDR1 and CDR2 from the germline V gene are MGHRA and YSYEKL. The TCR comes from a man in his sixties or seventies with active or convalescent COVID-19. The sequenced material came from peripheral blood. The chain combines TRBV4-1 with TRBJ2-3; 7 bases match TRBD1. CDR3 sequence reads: CASSRTGTVISTDTQYF. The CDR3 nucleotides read TGCGCCAGCAGCCGCACCGGGACAGTTATAAGCACAGATACGCAGTATTTT.